This paragraph covers one T cell receptor (beta chain) sequence. This clone was seen a few times. The antigen it binds to is not known. Qualities for individual bases were not recorded, and no much larger clone is one base off. Library generation was performed with the immunoSEQ multiplex PCR assay. For TCR sequencing, RNA was extracted from every sample and reverse transcribed into cDNA to serve as template. First-strand cDNA was synthesized with SuperScript III using a 2:1 mix of oligo-dT and random hexamers. A synthetic immune receptor repertoire was used to gauge amplification bias, and whatever bias remained was removed computationally. The authors processed their data as follows. Raw reads were preprocessed for error removal, and CDR3 was defined according to IMGT conventions as running from the conserved cysteine to phenylalanine. Clonality was computed as 1 minus the Shannon entropy, with the entropy normalized by log2 of the number of productive unique TCRs. Scalp TCRbeta sequences were cross-referenced with sorted blood CD4 and CD8 repertoires so that the CD4 or CD8 identity of scalp clones could be inferred. The table comes from immuneACCESS by way of TCRdb, which keeps in-frame sequences with V and J called. Part of the clones is missing from these tables; in studies checked, under half for an unresolved V gene and the rest for unknown reasons. V, J and clone size were drawn from that table, and D and trimming were deduced from the DNA. Within this sample are 150,000 to 250,000 clones, with 50% to 60% of them counted one time only. Less than 3.5% of the sample lies in the top ten.

V loses 1 base, J loses 8 bases, and the germline ends lie 11 bases apart. Reading the germline V gene gives CDR1 SGHVS and CDR2 FQNEAQ. The CDR3 spans 13 residues, from the cysteine through the phenylalanine. Just CDR3 DNA is preserved here, 39 bases in frame from base 1. The data belong to a study of CD8+ T cells in alopecia areata (dated by TCRdb to the late 2010s). General notes on the study: The treated patients, all with moderate-to-severe alopecia areata, were enrolled in an open-label pilot trial of oral tofacitinib given at 5 to 10 mg twice daily. Tofacitinib was administered for 6 to 18 months, and 6 months of follow-up off drug were then conducted to assess delayed response and recurrence. The SALT score, which quantifies the percentage of affected scalp surface area, was used to measure disease severity in treated patients. The study used high-throughput TCRbeta sequencing to examine T cell clonal expansion in alopecia areata, in both the C3H/HeJ mouse model and human patients. Scalp tissue and sorted CD4+ and CD8+ peripheral blood T cells from patchy and totalis/universalis alopecia areata patients and from healthy controls were covered by human TCRbeta sequencing. Biopsies were taken from tofacitinib-treated patients at baseline and again at 4 and 24 weeks into treatment, and several of those patients also had a later scalp biopsy. Clonality in the scalp was compared among normal scalp (n=4), patchy alopecia areata scalp (n=8), and alopecia totalis/universalis scalp (n=8). RNA was obtained with the PAXgene miRNA kit for fixed scalp, the miRNeasy kit for PBMCs, and the RNeasy kit for mouse skin. TCRbeta CDR3 regions were amplified by immunoSEQ multiplex PCR using 35 Vbeta forward and 13 Jbeta reverse primers.

Overall study outcomes, separate from this receptor: Unlike mouse skin, where gammadelta T cells dominate, normal human skin contains resident alphabeta T cells that get sequenced too, which complicates analysis of the scalp TCR repertoire. During tofacitinib treatment, many expanded lesional clones stuck around in both scalp and blood, and this persistence may partly explain why relapse happens after treatment is stopped. Because the treated cohort was small and included a single nonresponder, larger studies are needed to assess links between baseline CD8+ expansion and response. Tofacitinib significantly decreased scalp clonality and the number of expanded CD8+ clones among the top 100 scalp clones. Higher clonality and more expanded CD8+ clones were observed in lesional scalp than in normal scalp, particularly in alopecia totalis/universalis, a finding suggestive of antigenic drive. TCR sequences shared between patients were less clear than in mice, possibly partly because of HLA diversity in the patient population.

Reading the label with the study, this specimen's time point is: roughly 27 days on oral tofacitinib. This specimen's treatment or condition label, per the study, means: oral pan-JAK inhibitor, 5-10 mg twice daily. Lesional scalp punch biopsies and peripheral blood were obtained from alopecia areata patients. PBMCs were separated by density centrifugation and stained for CD3, CD4 and CD8, after which CD4+ and CD8+ T cells were sorted on a FACSAria. Sequencing used CD4+ T cells sorted from blood, obtained at week 4, from a patient treated with tofacitinib. The rearranged chain carries TRBV7-8 and TRBJ1-2, with TRBD1 as a weak D call on 5 bases. This clonotype was obtained from a human donor with alopecia areata. The nucleotides read TGTGCCAGCAGCTTAGAGGGGCGAAGCGGCTACACCTTC. This is translated as CASSLEGRSGYTF.